A selection of T cell receptor beta chains follows, all from one sample in a study of OX40 agonist ivuxolimab in advanced cancers. The assay was immunoSEQ multiplex PCR, and TCRdb's table has in-frame clones only and misses some. The repertoire holds 78,000 or so clones, with around nine tenths as singletons. The input for sequencing was CD4+ or CD8+ T cells sorted from blood, taken in a trial of the OX40 agonist ivuxolimab. The receptors were gathered from an adult with an advanced solid tumor such as melanoma, head and neck, liver or kidney cancer. The CDR3 runs from the conserved cysteine through the conserved F or W. The order of the fields is D gene, V gene, clone size, J gene, CDR3 protein, CDR3 DNA. A D gene is named only where the DNA matches it firmly. Expanded clones get a size class; other rows say once, few or many, or leave the size out.

D gene: NA; V gene: TRBV5-5; clone size: NA; J gene: TRBJ1-2; CDR3 protein: CASSSNPQGYTF; CDR3 DNA: TGTGCCAGCAGCTCGAACCCCCAGGGCTACACCTTC
D gene: TRBD1; V gene: TRBV4-1; clone size: NA; J gene: TRBJ2-7; CDR3 protein: CASSQQTGVPYEQYF; CDR3 DNA: TGCGCCAGCAGCCAACAGACAGGGGTTCCCTACGAGCAGTACTTC
D gene: TRBD2; V gene: TRBV2; clone size: NA; J gene: TRBJ2-7; CDR3 protein: CASSGGTSGFYEQYF; CDR3 DNA: TGTGCCAGCAGTGGGGGGACTAGCGGGTTCTACGAGCAGTACTTC
D gene: TRBD2; V gene: TRBV5-4; clone size: NA; J gene: TRBJ2-1; CDR3 protein: CASSLGLAGGNEQFF; CDR3 DNA: TGTGCCAGCAGCTTGGGACTAGCGGGAGGGAATGAGCAGTTCTTC
D gene: TRBD1; V gene: TRBV5-1; clone size: NA; J gene: TRBJ2-3; CDR3 protein: CASSTDRGADTQYF; CDR3 DNA: TGCGCCAGCAGCACCGACAGGGGCGCAGATACGCAGTATTTT
D gene: NA; V gene: TRBV2; clone size: NA; J gene: TRBJ1-1; CDR3 protein: CASSGAAVTEAFF; CDR3 DNA: TGTGCCAGCAGTGGAGCGGCAGTAACTGAAGCTTTCTTT
D gene: TRBD2; V gene: TRBV5-1; clone size: once; J gene: TRBJ2-2; CDR3 protein: CARASGRAPGELFF; CDR3 DNA: TGCGCCAGGGCTAGCGGGAGGGCCCCCGGGGAGCTGTTTTTT
D gene: NA; V gene: TRBV6-5; clone size: NA; J gene: TRBJ2-7; CDR3 protein: CATDDRDNYEQYF; CDR3 DNA: TGTGCCACCGACGACCGGGACAACTACGAGCAGTACTTC
D gene: TRBD2; V gene: TRBV9; clone size: few; J gene: TRBJ2-2; CDR3 protein: CASSVSGSRTGELFF; CDR3 DNA: TGTGCCAGCAGCGTTAGCGGGAGTCGAACCGGGGAGCTGTTTTTT
D gene: NA; V gene: TRBV4-3; clone size: NA; J gene: TRBJ2-7; CDR3 protein: CASSHPAGFTYEQYF; CDR3 DNA: TGCGCCAGCAGCCATCCGGCAGGGTTTACCTACGAGCAGTACTTC
D gene: NA; V gene: TRBV6-5; clone size: once; J gene: TRBJ2-7; CDR3 protein: CASSYSFGAGGEQYF; CDR3 DNA: TGTGCCAGCAGTTACTCGTTTGGGGCTGGGGGCGAGCAGTACTTC
D gene: TRBD2; V gene: TRBV7-2; clone size: NA; J gene: TRBJ2-7; CDR3 protein: CASSLSGTTDSYEQYF; CDR3 DNA: TGTGCCAGCAGCTTGTCCGGGACTACAGATTCCTACGAGCAGTACTTC
D gene: TRBD2; V gene: TRBV5-1; clone size: NA; J gene: TRBJ2-1; CDR3 protein: CASSKPGLAGNEQFF; CDR3 DNA: TGCGCCAGCAGCAAACCGGGACTAGCGGGCAATGAGCAGTTCTTC
D gene: NA; V gene: TRBV15; clone size: NA; J gene: TRBJ1-3; CDR3 protein: CATSRGGAAGGNTIYF; CDR3 DNA: TGTGCCACCAGCCGGGGCGGTGCCGCGGGTGGAAACACCATATATTTT
D gene: NA; V gene: TRBV6-5; clone size: NA; J gene: TRBJ2-1; CDR3 protein: CASRGVGVGVGFF; CDR3 DNA: TGTGCCAGCAGGGGAGTGGGAGTAGGAGTGGGGTTCTTC
D gene: TRBD2; V gene: TRBV5-6; clone size: NA; J gene: TRBJ2-3; CDR3 protein: CASSREAGAMQYF; CDR3 DNA: TGTGCCAGCAGCAGGGAAGCGGGAGCTATGCAGTATTTT
D gene: TRBD1; V gene: TRBV6-1; clone size: NA; J gene: TRBJ2-2; CDR3 protein: CASSGQGNVNTGELFF; CDR3 DNA: TGTGCCAGCAGTGGACAGGGAAATGTAAACACCGGGGAGCTGTTTTTT
D gene: TRBD1; V gene: TRBV5-4; clone size: NA; J gene: TRBJ2-2; CDR3 protein: CASSSGPGTGVLFF; CDR3 DNA: TGTGCCAGCAGCTCCGGTCCCGGGACAGGGGTGCTGTTTTTT
D gene: NA; V gene: TRBV5-1; clone size: NA; J gene: TRBJ2-3; CDR3 protein: CASSRGSVNGASTDTQYF; CDR3 DNA: TGCGCCAGCAGCAGGGGTAGCGTAAACGGGGCAAGCACAGATACGCAGTATTTT
D gene: NA; V gene: TRBV4-3; clone size: NA; J gene: TRBJ2-1; CDR3 protein: CASSQDLGSEYNEQFF; CDR3 DNA: TGCGCCAGCAGCCAAGATTTGGGTAGCGAGTACAATGAGCAGTTCTTC
D gene: NA; V gene: TRBV20-1; clone size: NA; J gene: TRBJ1-1; CDR3 protein: CSAFRTEAFF; CDR3 DNA: TGCAGTGCCTTTCGAACTGAAGCTTTCTTT
D gene: TRBD2; V gene: TRBV19; clone size: once; J gene: TRBJ2-7; CDR3 protein: CASSKGTSGRADYEQYF; CDR3 DNA: TGTGCCAGTAGTAAGGGGACTAGCGGGAGGGCCGATTACGAGCAGTACTTC
D gene: TRBD1; V gene: TRBV5-1; clone size: NA; J gene: TRBJ2-2; CDR3 protein: CASTGTGMDLGELFF; CDR3 DNA: TGCGCCAGTACCGGGACAGGAATGGACCTCGGAGAGCTGTTTTTT
D gene: TRBD2; V gene: TRBV19; clone size: NA; J gene: TRBJ2-1; CDR3 protein: CASSILPTSGRAGYNEQFF; CDR3 DNA: TGTGCCAGTAGTATCCTTCCGACTAGCGGGAGGGCCGGGTACAATGAGCAGTTCTTC
D gene: NA; V gene: TRBV7-9; clone size: NA; J gene: TRBJ2-7; CDR3 protein: CASIGSGYEQYF; CDR3 DNA: TGTGCCAGCATCGGGTCCGGCTACGAGCAGTACTTC
D gene: NA; V gene: TRBV9; clone size: NA; J gene: TRBJ2-5; CDR3 protein: CASSLSGPETQYF; CDR3 DNA: TGTGCCAGCAGCCTATCGGGACCAGAGACCCAGTACTTC
D gene: NA; V gene: TRBV10-2; clone size: NA; J gene: TRBJ1-4; CDR3 protein: CASSTANEKLFF; CDR3 DNA: TGCGCCAGCAGTACAGCTAATGAAAAACTGTTTTTT